One sample yielded the 13 T cell receptor beta chains listed below, sequenced in a study of human T cells and chemical hapten exposure. Stated time point: pre-sensitization, week 0. Indicated treatment: therapeutic diphenylcyclopropenone sensitization with weekly scalp DPC. TCRdb independently ran MiXCR on the RACE reads; one entry per CDR3 protein. The data hold about 380,000 distinct CDR3 sequences, with more than 4.5% observed a single time. This specimen consisted of whole blood, obtained in connection with sensitization to the hapten diphenylcyclopropenone (DPC). These receptors came from a woman in her 50s with alopecia areata. Some clones in this sample may be carry-over from other donors' samples.

This clonotype was observed a handful of times. The V call is TRBV18, the J call TRBJ2-3; 12 bases map to TRBD1. The V segment lost 3 bases and the J segment 2 bases; nucleotides outside the gene matches: 6. CDR3 length equals 17 residues. CDR1 is KGHSH, CDR2 LQKENI, per germline. The DNA of the CDR3 is TGTGCCAGCTCACCGGGACAGGGGGCAAGTTTCACAGATACGCAGTATTTT. Translation: CASSPGQGASFTDTQYF.

The V gene is TRBV6-5, the J gene TRBJ1-5; D is ambiguous. Trimming took off 6 bases at V and 0 bases at J, with 12 bases between the two ends. This CDR3 contains 15 residues. Germline V gene lookup returns CDR1 MNHEY and CDR2 SVGAGI. The DNA of the CDR3 is TGTGCCAGCAGCTTCGACGGAGATAGCAATCAGCCCCAGCATTTT. It translates to CASSFDGDSNQPQHF.

This clonotype has a handful of counts. The rearrangement uses TRBV10-3 and TRBJ2-7; 10 bases align to TRBD1. CDR1 and CDR2 (germline): ENHRY, SYGVKD. J lost 6 bases, V lost 5 bases, and 10 bases had no gene match. The CDR3 runs 15 residues. The CDR3 here is CAISPPGQGMFEQYF. The CDR3 bases are TGTGCCATCAGTCCCCCGGGACAGGGGATGTTCGAGCAGTACTTC.

This clonotype was observed many times. The rearrangement uses TRBV20-1 and TRBJ1-3; D gene ambiguous. The V end was cut by 3 bases, the J end by 0 bases, with 6 bases between. CDR1 is DFQATT and CDR2 is SNEGSKA in the germline V gene (reference sequence). The CDR3 contains 13 residues. The CDR3 is CSARIPSGNTIYF. The CDR3 region has the DNA TGCAGTGCTAGGATTCCCTCTGGAAACACCATATATTTT.

This chain links TRBV11-2 with TRBJ2-1; 11 bases are shared with TRBD2. The CDR3 has 15 amino acids. The germline V gene encodes CDR1 SGHAT and CDR2 FQNNGV. V lost 4 bases, J lost 8 bases, and 7 bases stayed unmatched. This CDR3 is CASSSSTSGSYEQFF. The DNA of the CDR3 is TGTGCCAGCAGCTCTAGTACTAGCGGGAGCTATGAGCAGTTCTTC.

The rearrangement joins TRBV20-1 to TRBJ2-1; perhaps D is TRBD1 or TRBD2 (5 bases each). The germline CDR1 and CDR2 sequences are DFQATT and SNEGSKA (reference sequence). The germline V and J ends were trimmed by 0 bases and 4 bases, with 16 bases remaining between them. The CDR3 length is 16 residues. The CDR3 protein is CSAREDMGTPYNEQFF. CDR3 nucleotides: TGCAGTGCTAGAGAGGATATGGGGACGCCTTACAATGAGCAGTTCTTC.

This clonotype was seen at least ten times. The CDR3 DNA sequence: TGTGCCAGCTCTGGGACAGGCGATGAGCAGTTCTTC. Translated, it gives CASSGTGDEQFF. The chain recombines TRBV18 with TRBJ2-1; TRBD1 agrees at 8 bases. CDR3 length: 12 amino acids. J lost 8 bases, V lost 6 bases, and 3 bases had no gene match. From germline, CDR1 is KGHSH and CDR2 LQKENI.

This clonotype has a count of ten or more. The CDR3 nucleotides read TGTGCCACCAGCACCAGCACAGATACGCAGTATTTT. Residues: CATSTSTDTQYF. The chain has TRBV15 and TRBJ2-3; D unresolved. Trimming took off 4 bases at V and 0 bases at J, with 2 bases between the two ends. The CDR3 loop spans 12 amino acids. Germline assignment: CDR1 LNHNV and CDR2 YYDKDF (reference sequence).

This clonotype was counted at least ten times. The chain combines TRBV6-5 with TRBJ2-5; D ambiguous. Trimming pared 6 bases from V and 7 bases from J, leaving 12 bases between. The CDR3 is 12 amino acids. CDR1 MNHEY and CDR2 SVGAGI come from the germline V gene. The CDR3 sequence: CASSPSRLTQYF. In DNA, the CDR3 is TGTGCCAGCAGCCCCAGCAGGCTGACCCAGTACTTC.

This clonotype was found a few times. V gene TRBV6-5 combines with J gene TRBJ2-7; D ambiguous. The CDR3 is 15 amino acids. Germline lookup yields CDR1 MNHEY and CDR2 SVGAGI. Trimming pared 6 bases from V and 6 bases from J, leaving 21 bases between. In DNA, the CDR3 is TGTGCCAGCAGCCCCCCAGATTTGGCAGCCGGCGAGCAGTACTTC. Residues: CASSPPDLAAGEQYF.

This clonotype was found many times. J is TRBJ2-1 and V is TRBV5-1, with 9 bases aligning to TRBD2. Germline V lookup: CDR1 SGHRS, CDR2 YFSETQ. This CDR3 contains 19 residues. The junction had 14 bases not matched to a gene; V was cut back by 4 bases and J by 0 bases. The CDR3 protein is CASSPGGSGGHGSYNEQFF. Here the CDR3 DNA reads TGCGCCAGCAGCCCCGGCGGAAGCGGGGGGCATGGCTCCTACAATGAGCAGTTCTTC.

This clonotype turned up a few times. The V call is TRBV5-1, the J call TRBJ1-1; no definite D call. The CDR3 sequence is 14 residues long. Trimming took 4 bases from V and 1 from J, leaving 11 bases between them. The germline gives CDR1 SGHRS, CDR2 YFSETQ. In DNA, the CDR3 is TGCGCCAGCAGCCAGAACGCAGGGAACACTGAAGCTTTCTTT. It is translated as CASSQNAGNTEAFF.

This clonotype was seen many times. The CDR3, as DNA: TGTGCCAGCAGTCCGGCCCTCGTCCAAGAGACCCAGTACTTC. Protein: CASSPALVQETQYF. This sequence joins TRBV12-3 or TRBV12-4 and TRBJ2-5; no clear D gene. The CDR3 sequence is 14 residues long. V gave up 5 bases and J gave up 1 base, with 11 bases separating them.